Below are 29 T cell receptor beta chains sequenced from a single sample in a study of shared clonotypes between healthy human individuals. TCRdb's copy holds only in-frame clones and misses some; the assay was immunoSEQ multiplex PCR. The table has 2 million to 2.5 million clones, more than 80% seen once. The source material was naive CD4+ T cells from PBMCs. Subset: CD45RA+ positively selected. The receptors derive from a man between 18 and 29 years old in good health. Some clones in this sample may be carry-over from other donors' samples.

The chain links TRBV10-3 to TRBJ1-3; unclear D gene. V lost 0 bases, J lost 0 bases, and 12 bases lay in between. The CDR3 covers 17 residues. Per germline, CDR1 ENHRY and CDR2 SYGVKD. CDR3 protein: CAISESKGTSSGNTIYF. CDR3 in DNA: TGTGCCATCAGTGAGTCTAAGGGCACAAGCTCTGGAAACACCATATATTTT.

The gene calls are TRBV7-9 and TRBJ2-5; D remains unclear. Germline CDR1 and CDR2: SEHNR and FQNEAQ (reference sequence). V lost 4 bases to trimming and J lost 2 bases, with 14 bases between them. The CDR3 spans 15 residues. CDR3 sequence: CASSSGFNWQETQYF. In DNA, the CDR3 is TGTGCCAGCAGCTCCGGGTTTAACTGGCAAGAGACCCAGTACTTC.

This chain joins TRBV5-5 and TRBJ2-1, with 8 bases that match TRBD2. V gave up 8 bases and J gave up 1 base; unmatched junction bases: 5. The CDR3 loop spans 14 amino acids. Germline V gives CDR1 SGHKS, CDR2 YYEKEE (reference sequence). CDR3 region: CASTGTSSYNEQFF. CDR3 in DNA: TGTGCCAGTACCGGGACTAGTTCCTACAATGAGCAGTTCTTC.

In the case of this clone: The same CDR3 arises from other DNA sequences in this sample as well. The chain joins TRBV7-9 to TRBJ2-3; 12 nucleotides line up with TRBD1. This CDR3 has 15 residues. V dropped 4 bases and J dropped 4; count of bases not matched to a gene: 3. Germline V gene sequence: CDR1 SEHNR, CDR2 FQNEAQ (reference sequence). The DNA of the CDR3 is TGTGCCAGCAGCTCGGGACAGGGGGCCGCAGATACGCAGTATTTT. Protein: CASSSGQGAADTQYF.

This clone was seen only a few times. The V call is TRBV9, the J call TRBJ1-1; D ambiguous. V was trimmed by 0 bases and J by 2 bases, leaving 5 bases between them. In germline, CDR1 is SGDLS, CDR2 YYNGEE. The CDR3 loop spans 13 amino acids. For the CDR3, the DNA is TGTGCCAGCAGCGTAGACATTAACACTGAAGCTTTCTTT. The encoded protein is CASSVDINTEAFF.

The chain has TRBV27 and TRBJ1-5, with a tentative D call TRBD1 (5 bases). This CDR3 contains 15 residues. Germline loops: CDR1 MNHEY, CDR2 SMNVEV (reference sequence). Deletions cut 6 bases from V and 0 bases from J, with 12 bases between. CDR3 in amino acids: CASSTTGLSNQPQHF. The CDR3 DNA follows: TGTGCCAGCAGCACCACGGGGCTTAGCAATCAGCCCCAGCATTTT.

The chain combines TRBV5-4 with TRBJ2-5; 7 bases are shared with TRBD2. CDR1 and CDR2 (germline): SGHNT, YYREEE (reference sequence). V trimming: 10 bases; J trimming: 2 bases; junction bases outside the gene matches: 14. The CDR3 is 15 residues long. CDR3 residues: CAYRRAGAEQETQYF. DNA for the CDR3: TGTGCCTACCGGCGGGCGGGAGCGGAACAAGAGACCCAGTACTTC.

Details on this clone: Within the sample, other DNA sequences also encode this same CDR3. The V gene is TRBV18, the J gene TRBJ2-1, with 13 bases identical to TRBD2. CDR1 KGHSH and CDR2 LQKENI come from the germline V gene. V shed 2 bases and J 0 bases; nucleotides not matched to a gene: 1. CDR3 length: 17 residues. The CDR3 region is CASSPRTSGSSYNEQFF. The CDR3 DNA follows: TGTGCCAGCTCACCAAGGACTAGCGGGAGCTCCTACAATGAGCAGTTCTTC.

V usage is TRBV5-1 and J usage is TRBJ2-2; D unclear. Germline CDR1 and CDR2: SGHRS and YFSETQ. The CDR3 loop spans 15 amino acids. Trimming stripped 0 bases from V and 4 bases from J, with 10 bases between. Here the CDR3 DNA reads TGCGCCAGCAGCTTGGCCTGGGTATCCACCGGGGAGCTGTTTTTT. Translation gives CASSLAWVSTGELFF.

The gene calls are TRBV7-3 and TRBJ2-3; TRBD2 aligns across 8 bases. Germline loops: CDR1 SGHTA, CDR2 FQGTGA. The ends lost 3 bases at V and 3 bases at J; junction bases unmatched: 5. The CDR3 is made up of 15 amino acids. CDR3 sequence reads: CASSFAGGRTDTQYF. CDR3 coding DNA: TGTGCCAGCAGCTTTGCGGGAGGACGTACAGATACGCAGTATTTT.

Details on this clone: Distinct nucleotide sequences in the sample also encode this CDR3. The V and J genes are TRBV29-1 and TRBJ2-5; 7 bases agree with TRBD2. V was pared by 6 bases and J by 0 bases, with 4 bases of the junction left unmatched. CDR3 length: 13 residues. Per the germline V gene, CDR1 is SQVTM and CDR2 is ANQGSEA. CDR3 bases: TGCAGCGTAAGCGGGATTTACCAAGAGACCCAGTACTTC. Protein product: CSVSGIYQETQYF.

The chain combines TRBV30 with TRBJ2-1; 9 nucleotides align to TRBD1. The junction had 10 bases not matched to a gene; V was cut back by 1 base and J by 3 bases. Per the germline V gene, CDR1 is GTSNPN and CDR2 is SVGIG (reference sequence). This CDR3 contains 17 residues. For the CDR3, the DNA is TGTGCCTGGAGTGACCTGGACAGGGGATCGTTCTACAATGAGCAGTTCTTC. Its protein is CAWSDLDRGSFYNEQFF.

This sequence joins TRBV27 and TRBJ1-1, with D unresolved. V was cut by 3 bases and J by 5 bases, with 31 bases left in between. Germline CDR1 is MNHEY and CDR2 is SMNVEV (reference sequence). There are 20 residues in the CDR3. The CDR3 coding sequence is TGTGCCAGCAGTTTCTTCGGTTCATATTCGCCGGGGTCTAAAGGAACTGAAGCTTTCTTT. The encoded protein is CASSFFGSYSPGSKGTEAFF.

The CDR3 region is CASGLMVGGETQYF. CDR3 sequence (DNA): TGTGCCAGCGGACTCATGGTGGGTGGCGAGACCCAGTACTTC. This chain links TRBV27 with TRBJ2-5, with D possibly matching TRBD2 (5 bases). This CDR3 contains 14 residues. The V gene's germline CDR1 is MNHEY and CDR2 SMNVEV (reference sequence). V gave up 8 bases and J gave up 5 bases, with 18 bases separating them.

The gene calls are TRBV6-1 and TRBJ2-5; D gene unclear. In germline, CDR1 is MNHNS, CDR2 SASEGT. V lost 4 bases to trimming and J lost 4 bases, with 7 bases between them. This CDR3 is 12 amino acids long. Here the CDR3 DNA reads TGTGCCAGCAGTGCAGGACGAGAGACCCAGTACTTC. Its protein is CASSAGRETQYF.

The V and J genes are TRBV2 and TRBJ2-3; TRBD2 matches 9 bases. The CDR3 spans 13 residues. Unmatched junction bases numbered 12, after V lost 6 bases and J lost 14 bases. Germline V CDR1 and CDR2: SNHLY, FYNNEI. CDR3 nucleotide sequence: TGTGCCAGCAGGGGACGTACTAGCGGGTTTGTGTATTTT. This sequence encodes CASRGRTSGFVYF.

The chain joins TRBV7-2 to TRBJ2-7; D unclear. The V gene lost 6 bases and the J gene lost 0 bases, with 12 bases spanning the gap. CDR3 length equals 14 residues. In germline, CDR1 is SGHTA, CDR2 FQGNSA. The CDR3 sequence: CASRPKEPSYEQYF. The CDR3 bases are TGTGCCAGCAGGCCTAAAGAGCCCTCCTACGAGCAGTACTTC.

This chain connects TRBV6-5 to TRBJ2-5; tentative D call: TRBD1 (5 bases). V lost 6 bases and J lost 7, with 21 bases in between. Germline CDR1 MNHEY, CDR2 SVGAGI. There are 15 residues in the CDR3. This CDR3 is CASRSSGSQGRTQYF. For the CDR3, the DNA is TGTGCCAGCAGATCCTCCGGGTCCCAGGGCCGGACCCAGTACTTC.

The chain combines TRBV5-1 with TRBJ2-7, with 8 bases aligning to TRBD1. The CDR3 spans 15 residues. Trimming cost V 1 base and J 2 bases; bases outside gene matches: 5. Germline V gene lookup returns CDR1 SGHRS and CDR2 YFSETQ. CDR3 bases: TGCGCCAGCAGCTTGATGTTGGGACAGGCCTACGAGCAGTACTTC. It encodes CASSLMLGQAYEQYF.

The V and J genes are TRBV19 and TRBJ2-7; D might be TRBD1 (5 bases). This CDR3 contains 16 residues. V gave up 4 bases and J gave up 6 bases, with 22 bases separating them. Germline V gene lookup returns CDR1 LNHDA and CDR2 SQIVND (reference sequence). The CDR3: CASSTLGEGRKLEQYF. The CDR3 region has the DNA TGTGCCAGTAGTACATTAGGGGAAGGGCGCAAACTCGAGCAGTACTTC. Full variable domain (remainder filled in from reference TRBV19 and TRBJ2-7): DGGITQSPKYLFRKEGQNVTLSCEQNLNHDAMYWYRQDPGQGLRLIYYSQIVNDFQKGDIAEGYSVSREKKESFPLTVTSAQKNPTAFYLCASSTLGEGRKLEQYFGPGTRLTVT.

The J gene is TRBJ2-5, the V gene TRBV28; no definite D call. CDR3 length: 12 amino acids. Trimming cost V 4 bases and J 5 bases, with 8 bases left between them. Germline loops: CDR1 MDHEN, CDR2 SYDVKM. This chain's CDR3 is CASSSTPETQYF. Here the CDR3 DNA reads TGTGCCAGCAGTTCTACTCCTGAGACCCAGTACTTC. The full variable domain, completed using reference TRBV28 and TRBJ2-5, is DVKVTQSSRYLVKRTGEKVFLECVQDMDHENMFWYRQDPGLGLRLIYFSYDVKMKEKGDIPEGYSVSREKKERFSLILESASTNQTSMYLCASSSTPETQYFGPGTRLLVL.

CDR3 amino acids: CASSLAPPLAGGFYEQYF. DNA of the CDR3: TGTGCCAGCAGCTTAGCGCCCCCACTAGCGGGAGGGTTCTACGAGCAGTACTTC. The chain employs TRBV7-8 and TRBJ2-7; 13 nucleotides line up with TRBD2. Germline V lookup: CDR1 SGHVS, CDR2 FQNEAQ. The V gene end was trimmed by 0 bases and the J gene end by 3 bases; junction bases not matched to a gene: 8. This CDR3 comprises 18 residues.

The CDR3 sequence is CASSLMGSGTGELFF. The CDR3 DNA reads TGCGCCAGCAGCTTGATGGGCAGTGGCACCGGGGAGCTGTTTTTT. The chain uses TRBV5-1 and TRBJ2-2, with unresolved D. The CDR3 is 15 residues long. Deletions cut 1 base from V and 4 bases from J, with 11 bases between. Germline CDR1 reads SGHRS; CDR2 reads YFSETQ.

The chain links TRBV10-1 to TRBJ2-7; tentatively, D is TRBD1 (6 bases). This CDR3 is built from 17 residues. Germline CDR1 is WNHNN and CDR2 is SYGVQD (reference sequence). The V and J ends lost 7 bases and 0 bases respectively, with 22 bases between them. The DNA of the CDR3 is TGCGCCAGCACCCCCCCTGTGAGGGACATCTACTCCTACGAGCAGTACTTC. It specifies CASTPPVRDIYSYEQYF.

In its sample, this clone was seen a few times. The chain is built from TRBV7-9 and TRBJ2-1; TRBD1 or TRBD2 may be the D gene (5 bases each). Trimming pared 1 base from V and 11 bases from J, leaving 21 bases between. This CDR3 has 16 amino acids. Germline-derived CDR1 and CDR2 are SEHNR and FQNEAQ (reference sequence). CDR3 residues: CASSLGAGSGRSKQFF. CDR3 DNA sequence: TGTGCCAGCAGCTTAGGGGCAGGGTCGGGACGGTCTAAGCAGTTCTTC. Drawing the rest from reference TRBV7-9 and TRBJ2-1, the complete variable domain is DTGVSQNPRHKITKRGQNVTFRCDPISEHNRLYWYRQTLGQGPEFLTYFQNEAQLEKSRLLSDRFSAERPKGSFSTLEIQRTEQGDSAMYLCASSLGAGSGRSKQFFGPGTRLTVL.

With regard to this clone: Other nucleotide sequences in the sample specify the same CDR3. The rearrangement links TRBV10-3 to TRBJ1-3; the D gene is possibly TRBD1 (6 bases). Per germline, CDR1 ENHRY and CDR2 SYGVKD. The CDR3 contains 12 residues. Deletions cut 10 bases from V and 4 bases from J, with 11 bases between. The CDR3 spells CATRGGGNTIYF. The CDR3, as DNA: TGTGCCACCAGAGGGGGGGGAAACACCATATATTTT.

This chain uses TRBV28 with TRBJ1-4; D may be TRBD1 (6 bases). This CDR3 region has 13 residues. V lost 8 bases to trimming and J lost 8 bases, with 15 bases between them. In germline, CDR1 is MDHEN, CDR2 SYDVKM. This chain's CDR3 is CASHSGVGEKLFF. CDR3 coding DNA: TGTGCCAGCCACTCAGGGGTAGGAGAAAAACTGTTTTTT.

The chain uses TRBV9 and TRBJ2-2, with unresolved D. There are 15 residues in the CDR3. Germline CDR1 SGDLS, CDR2 YYNGEE. V shed 3 bases and J shed 4 bases, with 13 bases lying between them. CDR3 region: CASSEGWVGTGELFF. DNA for the CDR3: TGTGCCAGCAGCGAGGGATGGGTTGGCACCGGGGAGCTGTTTTTT.

This clone was counted only a few times. The chain combines TRBV28 with TRBJ1-5; D is unclear. V was pared by 7 bases and J by 9 bases, with 25 bases between. Germline V gene sequence: CDR1 MDHEN, CDR2 SYDVKM. CDR3 length: 16 residues. The DNA of the CDR3 is TGTGCCAGCAAGATTTCCGGGATGATTAACTCATGGCCCCAGCATTTT. Amino acid sequence: CASKISGMINSWPQHF.